One T cell receptor beta chain is described in this entry. Antigen: not known. Negative isolation was applied to CD8+ and CD4+ T cells, and FACS enrichment was applied to TEMRA cells. The data are from a study of CD8 T cells in Susac syndrome. Study findings and constraints: Among people with Susac, CD8+ clonal expansion was greatest in TEMRA cells and active patients. The study's TCR sequencing and HLA analysis drew on a certain number of individuals. That number was acknowledged as relatively small.

This CDR3 region has 12 residues. The V gene lost 4 bases and the J gene lost 4 bases, with 8 bases spanning the gap. Germline-derived CDR1 and CDR2 are SQVTM and ANQGSEA. Reverse transcription of roughly 0.45 to 1 ug RNA used random hexamers. Multiplex PCR with immunoSEQ amplified the TCR beta CDR3 across 54 Vbeta and 13 Jbeta. TCRdb passed the immunoSEQ multiplex PCR reads through MiXCR, listing each CDR3 protein once. The sample yields about 90,000 distinct CDR3 sequences, 95% to 96% seen once. This sequence was found in a human donor with Susac syndrome. The source material was CD8+ T cells from PBMCs. The J gene is TRBJ2-1, the V gene TRBV29-1; D unresolved. The CDR3 region has the DNA TGCAGCGTTGTGGCAGTATACAATGAGCAGTTCTTC. Translating gives CSVVAVYNEQFF.